This TCR beta chain was identified during a study of shared clonotypes between healthy human individuals (dated by TCRdb to 2018 to 2021). Concerning the study at large: A couple of women and a few men aged 18 to 49 years were included in the cohort. For each donor, three plates each were used for CD4 naive and CD4 memory, two plates were used for CD8 naive, and one plate was used for CD8 memory. To estimate repertoire size and how much clonotype sharing occurs between individuals, the study deeply sequenced the blood TCR repertoires of roughly 5 healthy adults. To increase sequencing depth and limit assay-specific biases, TCR repertoire library preparation and sequencing were carried out by different laboratories using diverse techniques. Each donor's leukapheresis produced roughly between about 0.9 and 9.5 billion PBMCs. Summary of the overall study and its limitations: Based on pairwise subsampling, the degree of clonotype sharing among donors was expected to be affected by sequencing depth. Only blood was sampled, and tissue TCR repertoires likely differ from those in blood. Clonotypes shared by all four sorted-subset donors showed higher generation probabilities than non-shared clonotypes. About 4.5% of naive CD4, around 3.6% of naive CD8, approximately 2.2% of memory CD4, and about 0.4% of memory CD8 clonotypes were shared across a few donors. The small number of donors limited the genetic and exposure-history diversity represented. Estimated clonotype richness was generally larger for naive than for memory subsets. Rarefaction of sorted-subset datasets indicated incomplete sequencing despite the large sequencing depth.

V loses 2 bases, J loses 7 bases, and the germline ends lie 12 bases apart. The CDR3 spans 14 residues, from the cysteine through the phenylalanine. Here the CDR3 DNA is all that survives: 42 bases in frame from base 1. CDR1 and CDR2 (MNHEY, SMNVEV) derive from the germline V gene (reference sequence). For the CD8 naive samples, CD45RO-negative cells were positively selected for CCR7, yielding a CD45RA+CCR7+ population from which TemRA cells were excluded. Healthy HIV-negative adults with no recently reported acute infections or vaccinations were included as donors. Every donor was a Caucasian adult living in Nashville, Tennessee, USA. Blood was obtained by leukapheresis, after which PBMCs were separated by Ficoll-Histopaque density gradient centrifugation and cryopreserved in liquid nitrogen vapor phase. Analytical flow cytometry was used to check the purity and quantity of every magnetically sorted T cell population. Each sorted fraction had its genomic DNA isolated and then quantified by UV absorbance on a Nanodrop 2000c.

TCR CDR3 regions were amplified from genomic DNA by multiplex PCR using the deep immunoSEQ assay. For each cell subset, the extracted genomic DNA was distributed evenly across all wells of several immunoSEQ 96-well plates, and each plate served as one replicate. For sorted subsets, approximately 200 ng of genomic DNA, equivalent to around 29,000 T cell genomes, went into each replicate PCR. Purified libraries were quantified with a Qubit 3.0 fluorometer, sized on a Bioanalyzer 2100, and re-quantified with the KAPA Library Quantification kit. A separate single-read 150-cycle Illumina NextSeq 550 flow cell was used to sequence each immunoSEQ 96-well plate. For the original study's pipeline: Because the immunoSEQ output held only junctional sequences and lacked quality scores, the filtering could not match the filtering applied to full-length reads. To assign V/J genes and CDR3, sequences were annotated using PyIR, a Python wrapper for IgBLAST v1.9, with IMGT germline references. Reads were removed for weak V/J assignments (E-value above 1e-6), missing CDR3, stop codons, out-of-frame junctions, or ambiguous translated residues. V3J clonotypes were defined by identical inferred V gene, J gene, and CDR3 amino acid sequence. The percentage overlap between two repertoires was calculated by dividing the number of shared unique clonotypes by the size of the smaller repertoire. Richness of each repertoire was evaluated using RTK rarefaction, the Chao1 estimator, and Recon v2.1 estimates of unobserved clonotypes. For all TCRbeta clonotypes obtained by the gDNA method from a few donors, generation probabilities were computed with OLGA. In its TCRdb copy, this immuneACCESS table keeps in-frame sequences only and misses some clones. Where compared with another copy, unresolved V genes explain less than half of these, and the others have no known cause. V and J calls and clone size follow that table, whereas D and trimming were derived from the DNA. Counted in this sample were about 2.1 million clones; roughly 95% of them appeared once. Of the sample, less than 2% falls within the top ten clones.

Regarding this clone: Its antigen is currently not known. Base qualities are missing; no much larger clone stands one base away. Other DNA variants within this sample encode the same CDR3.

The rearranged chain carries TRBV27 and TRBJ1-5, with TRBD1 perhaps the D gene, on 5 matching bases. The sequence came from a man in his late teens or twenties in good health. Some clones in this sample may be carry-over from other donors' samples. The sequenced sample was naive CD8+ T cells from PBMCs. Read against the paper, the sample's cell subset or site label means: CD45RA+CCR7+. The nucleotides read TGTGCCAGCAGTTTAATCGGGGCAGGGCAGCCCCAGCATTTT. Translated, this gives CASSLIGAGQPQHF.